This is a list of T cell receptor beta chains from one sample in a study of blood T cell repertoires in COVID-19. The data were produced by immunoSEQ multiplex PCR, yet TCRdb's version contains in-frame clones alone and is incomplete. The table has some 300,000 clones, about 90% seen once; the top ten hold more than 1%. Input material: PBMCs or T cells enriched from blood (not recorded which). The receptors come from a woman in her twenties or thirties who had recovered from COVID-19. The CDR3 runs from the conserved cysteine through the conserved F or W. The order of the fields is V gene, clone size, D gene, J gene, CDR3 DNA, CDR3 protein. D genes are given only for firm matches. Part of the rows lack a size; the others show once, few, many or a class for expanded clones.

TRBV5-6	few	.	TRBJ2-2	TGTGCCAGCAGCTTGAGCAGGGCGAACACCGGGGAGCTGTTTTTT	CASSLSRANTGELFF
TRBV27	.	.	TRBJ2-2	TGTGCCAGCAGGGGGCATGTTGGGACCGGGGAGCTGTTTTTT	CASRGHVGTGELFF
TRBV5-1	.	TRBD2	TRBJ2-4	TGCGCCAGCAGCTTGGTCCCAGCGGGGGGCGGCAAAAACATTCAGTACTTC	CASSLVPAGGGKNIQYF
TRBV4-3	.	.	TRBJ1-1	TGCGCCAGCAGCCAAGGTGGGGGGGGCAGGTTGAACACTGAAGCTTTCTTT	CASSQGGGGRLNTEAFF
TRBV11-1	.	.	TRBJ2-4	TGTGCCAGCAGCTTGGGCCTGGGCGGGGGCCAGAACATTCAGTACTTC	CASSLGLGGGQNIQYF
TRBV7-8	.	.	TRBJ1-1	TGTGCCAGCAGCTTATTGACAGTCAACACTGAAGCTTTCTTT	CASSLLTVNTEAFF
TRBV2	once	.	TRBJ1-2	TGTGCCAGCAGTGAAAGCGGAGAAAATGGCTATGGCTACACCTTC	CASSESGENGYGYTF
TRBV10-3	.	.	TRBJ2-7	TGTGCCATCAGTAGAGGGTTGGGGGCGTACGAGCAGTACTTC	CAISRGLGAYEQYF
TRBV10-3	.	TRBD2	TRBJ2-1	TGTGCCATCACCCGGACTAGCGGGGGATCCTACAATGAGCAGTTCTTC	CAITRTSGGSYNEQFF
TRBV30	few	TRBD1	TRBJ2-7	TGTGCCTGGAGACCGGGACAGGGGTCCTACGAGCAGTACTTC	CAWRPGQGSYEQYF
TRBV5-1	.	.	TRBJ1-2	TGCGCCAGCAGCGTTGAGGGCCATGGCTACACCTTC	CASSVEGHGYTF
TRBV7-9	few	.	TRBJ2-2	TGTGCCAGCACCGCCGGGACTTCGAGCACCGGGGAGCTGTTTTTT	CASTAGTSSTGELFF
TRBV14	.	.	TRBJ1-6	TGTGCCAGCAGCCAATCAGGGGCCGGGAATTCACCCCTCCACTTT	CASSQSGAGNSPLHF
TRBV7-2	.	.	TRBJ2-1	TGTGCCAGCAGCTTAGACAGAAACAATGAGCAGTTCTTC	CASSLDRNNEQFF
TRBV11-2	.	TRBD1	TRBJ2-7	TGTGCCAGCAGCATTCTGACAGGGGGTCTCAACGAGCAGTACTTC	CASSILTGGLNEQYF
TRBV7-8	.	TRBD1	TRBJ1-4	TGTGCCAGCAGGCCCTCCGGGACAGGGGGAGAAAAACTGTTTTTT	CASRPSGTGGEKLFF
TRBV11-2	.	.	TRBJ1-2	TGTGCCAGCAGCTTAGACATAATTGGGAGTCGGGTCTATGGCTACACCTTC	CASSLDIIGSRVYGYTF
TRBV5-1	.	TRBD1	TRBJ1-4	TGCGCCAGCAGCTCGGGACAGGGGGATTTCTATGAAAAACTGTTTTTT	CASSSGQGDFYEKLFF
TRBV6-8	.	TRBD2	TRBJ2-1	TGTGCCAGCAGTACAGGACTAGCGGGGGGGCCTTCTATAGGCAATGAGCAGTTCTTC	CASSTGLAGGPSIGNEQFF
TRBV27	many	.	TRBJ1-2	TGTGCCAGCAGTGTAGGGCCGGGGAGGGTTAATGGCTACACCTTC	CASSVGPGRVNGYTF
TRBV5-8	.	.	TRBJ1-2	TGTGCCAGCAGCCGAATAACGACAGGTTTTTATGGCTACACCTTC	CASSRITTGFYGYTF
TRBV6-5	.	TRBD1	TRBJ1-3	TGTGCCAGCAGTTCCAGACAGGGACTTACTGGAAACACCATATATTTT	CASSSRQGLTGNTIYF
TRBV24-1	.	TRBD2	TRBJ2-1	TGTGCCACCAGTGATTTGAGGCCTAGCGGTTACAATGAGCAGTTCTTC	CATSDLRPSGYNEQFF
TRBV20-1	.	.	TRBJ1-5	TGCAGTGCTAGTTACGGAGGAAACCAGCCCCAGCATTTT	CSASYGGNQPQHF
TRBV7-9	.	.	TRBJ1-4	TGTGCCAGCAGCCCCGAGGGCAGGGGCCATGAAAAACTGTTTTTT	CASSPEGRGHEKLFF
TRBV24-1	.	.	TRBJ1-6	TGTGCCACCAGCCAGGGGAGCTCACCCCTCCACTTT	CATSQGSSPLHF
TRBV19	.	TRBD2	TRBJ2-3	TGTGCCAGTAGACGGGGGGGCACAGATACGCAGTATTTT	CASRRGGTDTQYF
TRBV5-1	.	.	TRBJ2-4	TGCGCCAGCAGGACGGGGGGCTTAGCCAAAAACATTCAGTACTTC	CASRTGGLAKNIQYF
TRBV27	.	.	TRBJ2-7	TGTGCCAGCAGAACCCTCGGGGTCCCGAGCTCCTACGAGCAGTACTTC	CASRTLGVPSSYEQYF
TRBV7-9	.	TRBD1	TRBJ1-2	TGTGCCAGCAGCAAAGGACAGGGGATATTAGGCTACACCTTC	CASSKGQGILGYTF
TRBV18	.	TRBD1	TRBJ1-2	TGTGCCAGCTCACCACCGGTTCGACAGGGTGTTCGCTACACCTTC	CASSPPVRQGVRYTF
TRBV19	.	TRBD1	TRBJ1-4	TGTGCCAGTAGTGTTGACAGGGGATTTATTACAACTAATGAAAAACTGTTTTTT	CASSVDRGFITTNEKLFF
TRBV28	few	.	TRBJ2-1	TGTGCCAGCAGGCGGGGCGGATACAATGAGCAGTTCTTC	CASRRGGYNEQFF
TRBV15	.	TRBD1	TRBJ1-1	TGTGCCACCAGCAGAGATCTCGACAGGGGGTCGGCTGAAGCTTTCTTT	CATSRDLDRGSAEAFF
TRBV30	.	TRBD1	TRBJ2-5	TGTGCCTGGAGTGTACAAACAGGGGGCAACCCACAGACCCAGTACTTC	CAWSVQTGGNPQTQYF
TRBV19	.	.	TRBJ1-1	TGTGCCAGTAGTATTCCCTGGGCAGGGATCACTGAAGCTTTCTTT	CASSIPWAGITEAFF
TRBV19	few	TRBD1	TRBJ2-2	TGTGCCAGTACCTTTACAGGGGCGGGCACCGGGGAGCTGTTTTTT	CASTFTGAGTGELFF
TRBV5-4	.	.	TRBJ2-3	TGTGCCAGCAGCTCGGACTTTCGCACAGATACGCAGTATTTT	CASSSDFRTDTQYF
TRBV13	.	.	TRBJ2-1	TGTGCCAGCAGCTTAATGGCTAGTTCCCTTTTATACAATGAGCAGTTCTTC	CASSLMASSLLYNEQFF
TRBV19	.	TRBD1	TRBJ1-1	TGTGCCAGTAGTATAACAGGGGGCCTTGGTCTGAACACTGAAGCTTTCTTT	CASSITGGLGLNTEAFF
TRBV6-5	.	.	TRBJ1-1	TGTGCCAGCCAATACGGGGGAGGGGACACTGAAGCTTTCTTT	CASQYGGGDTEAFF
TRBV7-8	.	.	TRBJ1-4	TGTGCCAGCAGCCGGCGGGGGTCTGGGCAGGAAGTTTTT	CASSRRGSGQEVF
TRBV6-5	.	TRBD1	TRBJ2-2	TGTGCCAGCAGGACAACAGGGGGCAATGCCGGGGAGCTGTTTTTT	CASRTTGGNAGELFF
TRBV2	.	.	TRBJ2-7	TGTGCCAGCATGGACCCCGGGGTGTACGAGCAGTACTTC	CASMDPGVYEQYF
TRBV24-1	.	.	TRBJ2-3	TGTGCCACCAGTGTTCCGGAGAAGGGGTATGGGGATACGCAGTATTTT	CATSVPEKGYGDTQYF
TRBV11-2	.	TRBD1	TRBJ1-2	TGTGCCAGCAGCTTAGGGACAGGGGTCCAGGGCTACACCTTC	CASSLGTGVQGYTF
TRBV6-1	.	.	TRBJ1-2	TGTGCCAGCAGTGAACAGGGGCAAGATGGCTACACCTTC	CASSEQGQDGYTF
TRBV28	.	.	TRBJ1-1	TGTGCCAGCAGTTTATCTCTGAACACTGAAGCTTTCTTT	CASSLSLNTEAFF
TRBV3-1/TRBV3-2	.	TRBD1	TRBJ1-2	TGTGCCAGCAGCTTGCGGGACAGGGAAGTAATGTATGGCTACACCTTC	CASSLRDREVMYGYTF
TRBV28	.	.	TRBJ2-1	TGTGCCAGCAGTTTAGGGGGCGTAAGCTCCTACAATGAGCAGTTCTTC	CASSLGGVSSYNEQFF
TRBV7-6	.	.	TRBJ2-1	TGTGCCAGCAGCTTATTCCAGCGGGTTTACAATGAGCAGTTCTTC	CASSLFQRVYNEQFF
TRBV12-3/TRBV12-4	.	TRBD1	TRBJ2-3	TGTGCCAGCAGAGCCGGGACAGCAGATACGCAGTATTTT	CASRAGTADTQYF
TRBV5-1	.	TRBD1	TRBJ2-7	TGCGCCAGCAGCCACAGGGGGCAGGACGAGCAGTACTTC	CASSHRGQDEQYF
TRBV5-6	.	.	TRBJ2-7	TGTGCCAGCAGCTTTGGGTGGCAGGGCGACGAGCAGTACTTC	CASSFGWQGDEQYF
TRBV5-4	.	.	TRBJ2-1	TGTGCCAGCAGCTTGGGAGCGAGCTCCTACAATGAGCAGTTCTTC	CASSLGASSYNEQFF
TRBV14	.	TRBD2	TRBJ2-1	TGTGCCAGCAGCCAAGCGAAGCGGGGGGGCATCAATGAGCAGTTCTTC	CASSQAKRGGINEQFF
TRBV28	.	.	TRBJ1-1	TGTGCCAGCAGTTTCGGGAGGACTGAAGCTTTCTTT	CASSFGRTEAFF
TRBV2	.	.	TRBJ2-5	TGTGCCAGCAGTGCGACAGGTTTCGATCAAGAGACCCAGTACTTC	CASSATGFDQETQYF